These 21 T cell receptor beta chains were sequenced from one sample in a study of blood T cell repertoires in COVID-19. TCRdb keeps only in-frame clones here, not all; method: immunoSEQ multiplex PCR. The sample records 130,000 or so clones, 84% being singletons. Sequencing used peripheral blood. The origin of the receptors is a woman in her sixties or seventies with acute or convalescent COVID-19.

This chain uses TRBV5-5 with TRBJ2-2; 7 nucleotides agree with TRBD2. The CDR3 loop spans 15 amino acids. Germline values: CDR1 SGHKS, CDR2 YYEKEE (reference sequence). The junction had 8 bases not matched to a gene; V was cut back by 7 bases and J by 2 bases. CDR3: CASWGREGNTGELFF. The CDR3 DNA reads TGTGCCAGCTGGGGCAGGGAGGGAAACACCGGGGAGCTGTTTTTT.

This chain joins TRBV18 and TRBJ2-5, with D perhaps TRBD2 (6 bases). V was clipped by 5 bases and J by 5 bases, with 24 bases between them. Looked up from germline, CDR1 is KGHSH and CDR2 is LQKENI. The CDR3 extends over 17 amino acids. CDR3 sequence: CASSSKNPGLAVETQYF. DNA of the CDR3: TGTGCCAGCTCATCGAAGAACCCGGGACTCGCGGTGGAGACCCAGTACTTC. The whole variable domain, filled in from reference TRBV18 and TRBJ2-5, reads NAGVMQNPRHLVRRRGQEARLRCSPMKGHSHVYWYRQLPEEGLKFMVYLQKENIIDESGMPKERFSAEFPKEGPSILRIQQVVRGDSAAYFCASSSKNPGLAVETQYFGPGTRLLVL.

This rearrangement joins TRBV3-1 (or the pseudogene TRBV3-2) to TRBJ2-2; perhaps TRBD1 as D (6 bases). The CDR3 sequence is 16 residues long. Trimming took off 6 bases at V and 0 bases at J, with 14 bases between the two ends. CDR1 is LGHDT and CDR2 is YNNKEL in the germline V gene (reference sequence). Written as DNA, the CDR3 is TGTGCCAGCAGGGACAGTGGCTTAGCGAACACCGGGGAGCTGTTTTTT. Encoded protein: CASRDSGLANTGELFF.

V usage is TRBV2 and J usage is TRBJ1-2; 7 bases are shared with TRBD1. V lost 4 bases to trimming and J lost 2 bases; unmatched junction nucleotides: 4. This CDR3 is built from 14 residues. CDR1 and CDR2 from the germline V gene are SNHLY and FYNNEI. The CDR3 spells CASSVDRANYGYTF. The CDR3 nucleotides are TGTGCCAGCAGTGTCGACAGGGCCAACTATGGCTACACCTTC.

V is TRBV11-2 and J is TRBJ1-4; D is unresolved. This CDR3 comprises 17 residues. The V gene's germline CDR1 is SGHAT and CDR2 FQNNGV. The V end was cut by 1 base, the J end by 0 bases, with 12 bases between. The CDR3 DNA sequence: TGTGCCAGCAGCTTAGGGCTGTATGCTCCAACTAATGAAAAACTGTTTTTT. This encodes CASSLGLYAPTNEKLFF.

V is TRBV5-1 and J is TRBJ2-6; 7 bases are shared with TRBD1. Germline CDR1 SGHRS, CDR2 YFSETQ. The CDR3 loop spans 18 amino acids. The V and J ends lost 2 bases and 3 bases, in that order; junction bases with no gene match: 11. CDR3 amino acids: CASSFRGIPNRGANVLTF. CDR3 in DNA: TGCGCCAGCAGCTTCAGGGGGATCCCTAATCGTGGGGCCAACGTCCTGACTTTC.

The V call is TRBV9, the J call TRBJ1-5; TRBD1 is a possible D gene (5 bases). The V end was cut by 4 bases, the J end by 5 bases, with 16 bases between. Germline lookup yields CDR1 SGDLS and CDR2 YYNGEE. The CDR3 covers 15 residues. The CDR3 DNA reads TGTGCCAGCAGCACTTGGACACAAGAACATCAGCCCCAGCATTTT. This translates into CASSTWTQEHQPQHF.

The chain carries TRBV27 and TRBJ2-5, with 10 bases lining up with TRBD2. Germline trimming cut 4 bases from V and 5 bases from J; bases unmatched to any gene: 10. In germline, CDR1 is MNHEY, CDR2 SMNVEV (reference sequence). The CDR3 spans 16 residues. The CDR3 region has the DNA TGTGCCAGCAGTTCGCACCCTAGCGGGGGTGGTGAGACCCAGTACTTC. Translating it yields CASSSHPSGGGETQYF.

V gene TRBV19 combines with J gene TRBJ1-2; no reliable D call. CDR3 length equals 15 residues. Trimming pared 3 bases from V and 0 bases from J, leaving 11 bases between. The germline V gene encodes CDR1 LNHDA and CDR2 SQIVND (reference sequence). CDR3 in amino acids: CASSMSGSANYGYTF. CDR3 in DNA: TGTGCCAGTAGTATGTCGGGGTCAGCTAACTATGGCTACACCTTC.

The chain uses TRBV27 and TRBJ1-5; perhaps TRBD1 as D (5 bases). CDR3 length equals 16 residues. Germline CDR1 reads MNHEY; CDR2 reads SMNVEV (reference sequence). V was pared by 11 bases and J by 4 bases, with 24 bases between. The CDR3 DNA reads TGTGCCCCAGGTTTGGCCCCATATTCAGGGAATCAGCCCCAGCATTTT. This gives the protein CAPGLAPYSGNQPQHF.

The chain links TRBV7-2 to TRBJ2-3, with TRBD2 matching 7 bases. V lost 1 base and J lost 0; bases outside the gene matches: 4. Germline V gene lookup returns CDR1 SGHTA and CDR2 FQGNSA. This CDR3 has 16 amino acids. The CDR3 DNA sequence: TGTGCCAGCAGCTTAGAACTAGCGATAAGCACAGATACGCAGTATTTT. This codes for CASSLELAISTDTQYF.

The chain is built from TRBV12-3 or TRBV12-4 and TRBJ1-2; D remains ambiguous. With 3 bases removed from V and 4 bases from J, the gap between germline ends came to 6 bases. There are 12 residues in the CDR3. The CDR3 sequence is CASSFRVYGYTF. CDR3 in DNA: TGTGCCAGCAGTTTTCGAGTCTATGGCTACACCTTC.

The rearrangement links TRBV5-4 to TRBJ2-4, with 7 bases that match TRBD1. Germline-derived CDR1 and CDR2 are SGHNT and YYREEE (reference sequence). V shed 4 bases, J shed 6 bases, and the junction held 7 bases outside the gene matches. This CDR3 contains 14 residues. DNA for the CDR3: TGTGCCAGCAGCCAACAGGGGTCGGCAAACATTCAGTACTTC. This sequence encodes CASSQQGSANIQYF.

This chain uses TRBV25-1 with TRBJ2-1; tentatively, D is TRBD2 (6 bases). The CDR3 is made up of 14 amino acids. With 3 bases removed from V and 4 bases from J, the gap between germline ends came to 10 bases. Per germline, CDR1 MGHDK and CDR2 SYGVNS. The CDR3 region is CASSDRGFYNEQFF. Written as DNA, the CDR3 is TGTGCCAGCAGTGATCGGGGGTTTTACAATGAGCAGTTCTTC.

The genes are TRBV29-1 and TRBJ2-7; maybe TRBD1 (5 bases). Trimming shortened V by 4 bases and J by 6 bases, and 16 bases separated the two germline ends. The germline V gene has CDR1 SQVTM and CDR2 ANQGSEA. CDR3 length: 13 residues. The CDR3 bases are TGCAGCGTTGTACAGGTCAGGTCCGGCGAGCAGTACTTC. Amino acid sequence: CSVVQVRSGEQYF.

V and J are TRBV11-2 and TRBJ2-1; 10 bases fit TRBD1. J gave up 8 bases and V 7 bases, and 8 bases lay outside the gene matches. Germline CDR1 is SGHAT and CDR2 is FQNNGV. This CDR3 is built from 14 residues. This chain's CDR3 is CASKKGDRGYEQFF. CDR3 nucleotides: TGTGCCAGCAAGAAGGGGGACAGGGGTTATGAGCAGTTCTTC.

The chain links TRBV9 to TRBJ1-3, with D perhaps matching TRBD1 (6 bases). Looked up from germline, CDR1 is SGDLS and CDR2 is YYNGEE. The CDR3 covers 16 residues. Trimming removed 0 bases at V and 2 bases at J, with 12 bases between. The CDR3 spells CASSVDGRGTGNTIYF. Here the CDR3 DNA reads TGTGCCAGCAGCGTAGACGGCAGGGGAACTGGAAACACCATATATTTT.

The chain carries TRBV2 and TRBJ1-5, with 7 positions matching TRBD1. Germline CDR1 SNHLY, CDR2 FYNNEI. The trim removed 4 bases at V and 4 bases at J, leaving 7 bases unmatched. The CDR3 length is 15 residues. For the CDR3, the DNA is TGTGCCAGCAGTGGACAGGGACTCGGAAATCAGCCCCAGCATTTT. Amino acid sequence: CASSGQGLGNQPQHF.

This chain's CDR3 is CSAMGRTGAAMNTEAFF. CDR3 in DNA: TGCAGCGCTATGGGGCGGACAGGGGCGGCCATGAACACTGAAGCTTTCTTT. The genes are TRBV29-1 and TRBJ1-1; 9 bases match TRBD1. Per germline, CDR1 SQVTM and CDR2 ANQGSEA. V lost 7 bases, J lost 0 bases, and 15 bases stayed unmatched. The CDR3 loop spans 17 amino acids.

This chain links TRBV19 with TRBJ2-7; 8 bases align to TRBD1. Germline assignment: CDR1 LNHDA and CDR2 SQIVND (reference sequence). V was pared by 1 base and J by 6 bases, with 8 bases of the junction left unmatched. The CDR3 extends over 15 amino acids. The CDR3 spells CASSIGQTGVGEQYF. The CDR3 nucleotides read TGTGCCAGTAGTATAGGCCAGACAGGGGTCGGCGAGCAGTACTTC.

About this clone: Additional DNA sequences in this sample encode the identical CDR3. This sequence joins TRBV3-1 (or the pseudogene TRBV3-2) and TRBJ1-1; D not resolved. The germline gives CDR1 LGHDT, CDR2 YNNKEL (reference sequence). V lost 1 base and J 2 bases, leaving 2 bases between the germline ends. CDR3 size: 12 residues. CDR3 protein: CASSQANTEAFF. In DNA, the CDR3 is TGTGCCAGCAGCCAAGCTAACACTGAAGCTTTCTTT.